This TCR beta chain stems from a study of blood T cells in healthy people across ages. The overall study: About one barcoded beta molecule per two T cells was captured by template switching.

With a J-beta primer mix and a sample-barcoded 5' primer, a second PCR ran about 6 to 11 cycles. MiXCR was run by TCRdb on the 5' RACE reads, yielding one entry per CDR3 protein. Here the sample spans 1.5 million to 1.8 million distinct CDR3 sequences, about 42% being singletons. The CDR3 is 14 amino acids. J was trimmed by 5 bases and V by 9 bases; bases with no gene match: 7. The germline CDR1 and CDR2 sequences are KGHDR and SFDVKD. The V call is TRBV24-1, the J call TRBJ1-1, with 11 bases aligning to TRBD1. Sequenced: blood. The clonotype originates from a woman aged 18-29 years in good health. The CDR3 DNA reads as TGTGCCACCCGGACAGGGGGCTGGGATACTGAAGCTTTCTTT. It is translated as CATRTGGWDTEAFF.